This TCR beta chain was identified in a study of Graves' ophthalmopathy and Graves' hyperthyroidism. This clonotype showed up many times. Its antigen is unknown. The trim removed 8 bases at V and 2 bases at J, leaving 0 bases unmatched. The CDR3 contains 12 residues. Germline CDR1 is MNHNS and CDR2 is SASEGT. The TCR beta CDR3 regions underwent amplification from RNA transcripts. First-round RT-PCR employed HTBI primers, with a second-round multiplex PCR after it. Using its own MiXCR run on the multiplex PCR reads, TCRdb lists one record per CDR3 protein. The table shows hundreds of thousands of distinct CDR3 sequences, with under 25% occurring only once. Study findings and constraints: The authors also found most expanded thyroid clonotypes above 0.001 frequency in blood. A model of 13 signatures distinguished ophthalmopathy from stable hyperthyroidism at around 90% sensitivity and roughly 82% specificity.

Source material: peripheral blood. The source of this sequence is a woman between 18 and 29 years old with stable Graves' hyperthyroidism. This chain links TRBV6-1 with TRBJ1-5; TRBD1 matches 7 bases. CDR3 sequence reads: CASDRGNQPQHF. The CDR3, as DNA: TGTGCCAGCGACAGGGGCAATCAGCCCCAGCATTTT.